This T cell receptor beta chain was documented in a study of T cells in Graves' hyperthyroidism and ophthalmopathy (dated by TCRdb to between 2017 and 2020). A note on the overall study: A discovery cohort of about a hundred patients, about 40 with Graves' ophthalmopathy and approximately 60 with stable Graves' hyperthyroidism, was used to find distinguishing TCR V-J signatures. Whether ophthalmopathy could be predicted prospectively was tested in an independent validation cohort made up of some 20 hyperthyroidism patients plus 17 patients who later progressed to ophthalmopathy. For training and testing, the roughly 97 patients in the discovery cohort were randomly divided in a 7:3 ratio. The study also compared thyroid tissue and blood T-cell repertoires from several Graves' hyperthyroidism patients. After blood sampling, hyperthyroidism patients were treated with methimazole at a starting dose of 30 mg daily, and ophthalmopathy patients were treated with high-dose intravenous methylprednisolone. TCR Vbeta CDR3 sequencing of around 130 peripheral blood samples (43 ophthalmopathy, about 80 hyperthyroidism and approximately 17 progressor patients) is reported in the paper.

Graves' hyperthyroidism was defined as stable when no progression to ophthalmopathy occurred over 18 months of follow-up. Hyperthyroidism patients were aged 18 to 65 years and newly diagnosed, with disease duration of less than 2 months. Any patient with an uncontrolled infection, another autoimmune disease, pregnancy or lactation was excluded. Clinical symptoms, serum thyroxine and TRAb, thyroid ultrasound, and orbital computed tomography formed the basis for the diagnoses. Total RNA was extracted with Trizol reagent, and quality was checked on an Agilent 2100 Bioanalyzer. The CDR3 has 15 amino acids, counting the end cysteine and phenylalanine. The sequence is cut down to CDR3 DNA, 45 bases in frame from base 1. The germline V gene (reference sequence) sets CDR1 to LNHDA and CDR2 to SQIVND. V is pared back by 2 bases and J by 3 bases, with 10 bases lying between the germline termini. This clonotype was seen only a few times. Its antigen specificity is not known. The record has no base qualities; no much larger clone is one base away.

TCR beta CDR3 regions were amplified from RNA transcripts. The TCR CDR3 was subjected to a first round of RT-PCR using the HTBI primer set and the Qiagen OneStep RT-PCR kit. A second multiplex PCR round built the libraries, followed by size selection and purification. Libraries were sequenced paired-end with 100 bp reads on an Illumina HiSeq2000. As for how the authors treated the data: SOAPnuke was used to process the raw data, removing reads that contained adapters or uncalled bases, had a mean Phred below 15, or lacked an exact match to the constant primer or identifier. COPE v1.2.5 was used to merge the high-quality paired reads, and each unique nucleotide sequence was defined as a clonotype. MiTCR v1.1 was used to align the clonotypes against IMGT TRBV, TRBD and TRBJ reference segments. Only V-J combinations with frequency above 0.0001, covering about 99% of repertoires, were analysed. The TCS score was defined as F50 (clonal expansion) divided by E x V (chaos), with BLOSUM62-based TCRdist calculated between CDR3 peptides within each V-J. Welch's t-statistics and random forest reduced around 520 V-J features to about 12, which were used in a naive Bayes classifier (R e1071). The raw public data were reprocessed by TCRdb itself: fastp quality trimming at Q25, MiXCR clonotype calling, in-frame beta chains only. Rows matching on CDR3 protein sequence are summarized as one entry with the most common DNA and genes. The V and J calls were determined by TCRdb, not by the authors. The sample table records 600,000 or so distinct CDR3 sequences; approximately 44% of these occur just once. The ten largest account for 8.2% of the sample.

General study outcomes and caveats: Sample size was not statistically predetermined, and blinding of investigators to group allocation was not performed. In validation, the model predicted progression to ophthalmopathy a median of roughly 6.1 months before onset, with approximately 70% sensitivity and about 72% specificity. Most expanded thyroid clonotypes (frequency above 0.001) were also found in blood, which suggests that blood repertoires may mirror thyroid immune responses. A model built on a 13 V-J signature distinguished ophthalmopathy from stable hyperthyroidism, reaching 87.88% sensitivity and about 81% specificity in cross-validation and 80%/75% in testing.

Sequenced material: peripheral blood or thyroid tissue (not recorded which). This TCR was recovered from a woman aged 18 to 35 with Graves' hyperthyroidism. Donor details come from another sample of the same person, matched by shared clones. The chain couples TRBV19 to TRBJ2-2; the D gene is perhaps TRBD2, from 6 matching bases. This receptor has the CDR3 CASSIRGTDTGELFF. The DNA sequence reads TGTGCCAGTAGTATACGGGGGACCGACACCGGGGAGCTGTTTTTT.